The 30 T cell receptor beta chains below come from one sample, sequenced in a study of tumor T cells in aggressive B-cell lymphoma. The data were produced by immunoSEQ multiplex PCR, yet TCRdb's version contains in-frame clones alone and is incomplete. Of about 4,200 clones listed, 90% to 95% are singletons. The sequenced sample consisted of tumor tissue. Source of these receptors: an adult with diffuse large B cell lymphoma.

The V gene is TRBV5-1, the J gene TRBJ1-1, with D hard to call. The CDR3 has 14 residues. V was shortened by 3 bases and J by 1 base, with 10 bases between the two germline ends. The germline V gene encodes CDR1 SGHRS and CDR2 YFSETQ. The CDR3 here is CASSYLGGNTEAFF. DNA for the CDR3: TGCGCCAGCAGCTACTTAGGAGGGAACACTGAAGCTTTCTTT. The entire variable domain, with the rest obtained from reference TRBV5-1 and TRBJ1-1, is as follows: KAGVTQTPRYLIKTRGQQVTLSCSPISGHRSVSWYQQTPGQGLQFLFEYFSETQRNKGNFPGRFSGRQFSNSRSEMNVSTLELGDSALYLCASSYLGGNTEAFFGQGTRLTVV.

This chain uses TRBV6-6 with TRBJ1-5; no firm D call. This CDR3 contains 13 residues. Germline V gene lookup returns CDR1 MNHNY and CDR2 SVGAGI (reference sequence). Trimming removed 4 bases from V and 0 bases from J, with 4 bases in between. The CDR3 DNA reads as TGTGCCAGCAGTTTCAGTAGCAATCAGCCCCAGCATTTT. This codes for CASSFSSNQPQHF.

The rearrangement uses TRBV4-3 and TRBJ2-1; TRBD2 matches 9 bases. This CDR3 region has 17 residues. Looked up from germline, CDR1 is LGHNA and CDR2 is YSLEER. Germline trimming cut 2 bases from V and 8 bases from J; bases unmatched to any gene: 13. Here the CDR3 reads CASSQIETSGFDHEQFF. The CDR3 bases are TGCGCCAGCAGCCAAATAGAGACTAGCGGCTTTGATCATGAGCAGTTCTTC.

This clone has just a few counts. The rearrangement uses TRBV5-5 and TRBJ1-5; D uncertain. Germline CDR1 SGHKS, CDR2 YYEKEE (reference sequence). This CDR3 is 15 amino acids long. V lost 0 bases and J lost 2, with 9 bases in between. Written as DNA, the CDR3 is TGTGCCAGCAGCTTGGCGGCGGGCGGCAATCAGCCCCAGCATTTT. Its translation is CASSLAAGGNQPQHF.

The chain links TRBV4-2 to TRBJ2-5; 14 bases match TRBD2. The last part of the DNA fits TRBJ2-7 better; the J call may be wrong. This CDR3 comprises 15 residues. Germline V gene data show CDR1 as LGHNA and CDR2 as YNFKEQ. CDR3 coding DNA: TGTGCCAGCAGCCAATCGGGACTAGCGGGAGTCGAGCAGTACTTC. Translating gives CASSQSGLAGVEQYF.

The V gene is TRBV30, the J gene TRBJ1-1; a weak D match, TRBD1 (5 bases). With 0 bases removed from V and 11 bases from J, the gap between germline ends came to 16 bases. Germline V CDR1 and CDR2: GTSNPN, SVGIG (reference sequence). The CDR3 loop spans 13 amino acids. The DNA for the CDR3 is TGTGCCTGGAGTGTAACAGGCTCATTTGGGGCTTTCTTT. This translates into CAWSVTGSFGAFF.

This CDR3 is CASSLAGLAGGGNEQFF. CDR3 bases: TGTGCCAGCAGCTTAGCGGGACTAGCGGGAGGTGGGAATGAGCAGTTCTTC. The gene calls are TRBV7-9 and TRBJ2-1, with 15 bases matching TRBD2. Germline assignment: CDR1 SEHNR and CDR2 FQNEAQ (reference sequence). With V trimmed by 0 bases and J by 7 bases, 4 bases remained unmatched. The CDR3 spans 17 residues.

The V call is TRBV19, the J call TRBJ2-7, with a possible D match to TRBD2 (6 bases). Trimming removed 8 bases from V and 0 bases from J, with 20 bases in between. CDR3 size: 16 residues. Germline CDR1 reads LNHDA; CDR2 reads SQIVND (reference sequence). This chain's CDR3 is CASFGPIAENSYEQYF. CDR3 DNA: TGTGCCAGTTTTGGCCCGATAGCGGAGAACTCCTACGAGCAGTACTTC.

This chain joins TRBV7-9 and TRBJ2-7, with 11 bases fitting TRBD2. The V segment lost 5 bases and the J segment 7 bases; nucleotides outside the gene matches: 7. Germline CDR1 reads SEHNR; CDR2 reads FQNEAQ (reference sequence). The CDR3 covers 14 residues. Here the CDR3 reads CASSLTSGSLEQYF. The CDR3 DNA follows: TGTGCCAGCAGCCTTACTAGCGGGAGTCTTGAGCAGTACTTC. Looking up the rest from reference TRBV7-9 and TRBJ2-7 gives the full variable domain: DTGVSQNPRHKITKRGQNVTFRCDPISEHNRLYWYRQTLGQGPEFLTYFQNEAQLEKSRLLSDRFSAERPKGSFSTLEIQRTEQGDSAMYLCASSLTSGSLEQYFGPGTRLTVT.

This chain connects TRBV6-5 to TRBJ2-7; D possibly corresponds to TRBD2 (6 bases). From germline, CDR1 is MNHEY and CDR2 SVGAGI. The CDR3 loop spans 14 amino acids. Trimming left V 6 bases short and J 3 bases short, with 15 bases between. CDR3 coding DNA: TGTGCCAGCAGGGAAAACACGGGAGACTACGAGCAGTACTTC. As protein: CASRENTGDYEQYF.

The chain has TRBV11-2 and TRBJ2-7; weak D call: TRBD1 (6 bases). CDR1 and CDR2 from the germline V gene are SGHAT and FQNNGV. The V and J ends lost 3 bases and 0 bases respectively, with 12 bases between them. CDR3 length: 15 amino acids. CDR3 in DNA: TGTGCCAGCAGCTTCGGACAGTCATACTCCTACGAGCAGTACTTC. Translated, it gives CASSFGQSYSYEQYF.

This chain uses TRBV29-1 with TRBJ2-3; perhaps TRBD2 as D (6 bases). CDR3 length: 11 residues. Between the trimmed V and J ends, which lost 6 bases and 8 bases, there was a span of 12 bases. Germline values: CDR1 SQVTM, CDR2 ANQGSEA. CDR3 sequence (DNA): TGCAGCGTAAACCTGGGAGGTACGCAGTATTTT. Amino acid sequence: CSVNLGGTQYF.

The chain uses TRBV19 and TRBJ1-2; TRBD1 matches at 7 bases. The CDR3 has 13 amino acids. Germline CDR1 LNHDA, CDR2 SQIVND (reference sequence). Unmatched junction bases numbered 4, after V lost 6 bases and J lost 3 bases. In DNA, the CDR3 is TGTGCCAGTAGAGGAGGACAGGACTATGGCTACACCTTC. Protein sequence: CASRGGQDYGYTF. The variable domain in full, completed from reference TRBV19 and TRBJ1-2, reads DGGITQSPKYLFRKEGQNVTLSCEQNLNHDAMYWYRQDPGQGLRLIYYSQIVNDFQKGDIAEGYSVSREKKESFPLTVTSAQKNPTAFYLCASRGGQDYGYTFGSGTRLTVV.

The chain recombines TRBV4-2 with TRBJ2-3; 10 nucleotides line up with TRBD2. V was clipped by 1 base and J by 5 bases; unmatched bases: 15. CDR3 length: 19 amino acids. Germline V CDR1 and CDR2: LGHNA, YNFKEQ. CDR3 nucleotides: TGTGCCAGCAGCCAAGTGCTAGCGGGAGCCGGCGGGCCCATAGATACGCAGTATTTT. It translates to CASSQVLAGAGGPIDTQYF.

The chain carries TRBV28 and TRBJ2-7; no clear D gene. V gave up 5 bases and J gave up 0 bases, with 11 bases separating them. Germline assignment: CDR1 MDHEN and CDR2 SYDVKM. The CDR3 contains 14 residues. The CDR3 spells CASSPSLSSYEQYF. As DNA, the CDR3 is TGTGCCAGCAGTCCCTCCCTTAGCTCCTACGAGCAGTACTTC.

This chain connects TRBV7-6 to TRBJ2-3; the match to TRBD2 covers 8 bases. The trim removed 6 bases at V and 3 bases at J, leaving 8 bases unmatched. Germline assignment: CDR1 SGHVS and CDR2 FNYEAQ. The CDR3 runs 15 residues. In DNA form, the CDR3 reads TGTGCCAGCAGTTCAAGGCCGGGAGGGACAGATACGCAGTATTTT. This translates into CASSSRPGGTDTQYF.

The chain joins TRBV30 to TRBJ2-7, with TRBD2 matching over 12 bases. This CDR3 comprises 19 residues. The J segment lost 3 bases and the V segment lost 0 bases, leaving 15 bases of the junction unmatched. The V gene's germline CDR1 is GTSNPN and CDR2 SVGIG (reference sequence). Here the CDR3 reads CAWSVKASGRALQSYEQYF. DNA of the CDR3: TGTGCCTGGAGTGTAAAGGCTAGCGGGAGGGCCCTACAAAGCTACGAGCAGTACTTC.

The chain couples TRBV2 to TRBJ2-1; D might be TRBD1 (5 bases). The V and J ends lost 4 bases and 9 bases respectively, with 10 bases between them. This CDR3 comprises 12 residues. Per germline, CDR1 SNHLY and CDR2 FYNNEI. The CDR3 loop reads CASSVQVFEQFF. As DNA, the CDR3 is TGTGCCAGCAGTGTACAGGTTTTTGAGCAGTTCTTC.

This rearrangement joins TRBV23-1 to TRBJ2-1, with D tentatively TRBD2 (6 bases). TRBV23-1 is noted as an ORF with a role that remains uncertain. The CDR3 has 13 amino acids. Trimming pared 11 bases from V and 6 bases from J, leaving 17 bases between. The CDR3 DNA is TGCGCCCCCAATGGGGACTGCATCAATGAGCAGTTCTTC. It yields the protein CAPNGDCINEQFF.

The chain has TRBV11-2 and TRBJ2-1; no firm D call. V lost 5 bases to trimming and J lost 4 bases, with 9 bases between them. The CDR3 has 13 residues. CDR1 is SGHAT and CDR2 is FQNNGV in the germline V gene. The CDR3 DNA is TGTGCCAGCAGCCCCGGGTTGTACAATGAGCAGTTCTTC. Translated: CASSPGLYNEQFF.

The V call is TRBV5-1, the J call TRBJ2-5; 15 bases match TRBD2. Trimming cost V 4 bases and J 4 bases; bases outside gene matches: 2. Looked up from germline, CDR1 is SGHRS and CDR2 is YFSETQ. The CDR3 totals 15 residues. The CDR3 DNA follows: TGCGCCAGCAGCCCGGGACTAGCGGGAGGAGAGACCCAGTACTTC. It encodes CASSPGLAGGETQYF. Full variable domain (rest looked up from reference TRBV5-1 and TRBJ2-5): KAGVTQTPRYLIKTRGQQVTLSCSPISGHRSVSWYQQTPGQGLQFLFEYFSETQRNKGNFPGRFSGRQFSNSRSEMNVSTLELGDSALYLCASSPGLAGGETQYFGPGTRLLVL.

The chain carries TRBV19 and TRBJ1-5, with no clear D. Germline CDR1 reads LNHDA; CDR2 reads SQIVND (reference sequence). Trimming left V 8 bases short and J 7 bases short, with 9 bases between. The length of the CDR3 is 11 residues. CDR3 in amino acids: CASLGKQPQHF. The CDR3 DNA reads as TGTGCCAGTCTAGGTAAACAGCCCCAGCATTTT.

The chain combines TRBV4-1 with TRBJ1-1; TRBD1 agrees at 7 bases. The V gene's germline CDR1 is MGHRA and CDR2 YSYEKL. With 6 bases clipped from V and 0 bases from J, the junction kept 4 bases outside the gene matches. The CDR3 loop spans 14 amino acids. CDR3 coding DNA: TGCGCCAGCAGTCTCGACAGGGTGAACACTGAAGCTTTCTTT. Translation: CASSLDRVNTEAFF.

The gene calls are TRBV29-1 and TRBJ2-7; a weak D match, TRBD2 (6 bases). Germline CDR1 and CDR2: SQVTM and ANQGSEA. V was pared by 0 bases and J by 3 bases, with 15 bases between. The CDR3 sequence is 15 residues long. CDR3 coding DNA: TGCAGCGTTGAAGATCCGAGGCGGGGAAACTACGAGCAGTACTTC. This translates into CSVEDPRRGNYEQYF.

The chain uses TRBV18 and TRBJ2-7; TRBD2 matches 8 bases. Germline CDR1 reads KGHSH; CDR2 reads LQKENI. The CDR3 consists of 17 residues. The V and J ends lost 0 bases and 2 bases, in that order; junction bases with no gene match: 9. The CDR3 here is CASSPPTGAGGTYEQYF. CDR3 bases: TGTGCCAGCTCACCACCGACGGGGGCGGGAGGTACCTACGAGCAGTACTTC.

This clone appeared once. At one end the junction does not follow the germline gene, possibly because of a read error. This chain joins TRBV20-1 and TRBJ1-2; no definite D call. The length of the CDR3 is 9 residues. Germline CDR1 is DFQATT and CDR2 is SNEGSKA (reference sequence). CDR3 amino acids: CSAMFRPIF. The CDR3 DNA reads as TGCAGTGCTATGTTCAGGCCTATCTTC.

The DNA of the CDR3 is TGTGCCTGGAGTGCAGGGTTTTACTCTGAAGCTTTCTTT. It encodes CAWSAGFYSEAFF. The chain is built from TRBV30 and TRBJ1-1; D possibly corresponds to TRBD1 (5 bases). This CDR3 has 13 residues. Trimming stripped 1 base from V and 6 bases from J, with 12 bases between. Per germline, CDR1 GTSNPN and CDR2 SVGIG (reference sequence).

V and J are TRBV5-4 and TRBJ2-3, with 12 bases identical to TRBD2. V shed 1 base, J shed 7 bases, and the junction held 10 bases outside the gene matches. This CDR3 has 17 amino acids. Germline loops: CDR1 SGHNT, CDR2 YYREEE (reference sequence). CDR3 loop: CASSLLPFRTSGNTQYF. The CDR3 DNA reads as TGTGCCAGCAGCTTGCTTCCCTTCAGGACTAGCGGGAATACGCAGTATTTT.

This chain links TRBV2 with TRBJ2-7; D ambiguous. Germline V lookup: CDR1 SNHLY, CDR2 FYNNEI. The CDR3 contains 11 residues. Trimming left V 9 bases short and J 6 bases short, with 12 bases between. The CDR3 reads CASTSSVEQYF. CDR3 in DNA: TGTGCCAGTACATCAAGCGTCGAGCAGTACTTC.

The chain carries TRBV7-2 and TRBJ2-7, with 9 bases aligning to TRBD2. V shed 4 bases and J 6 bases; nucleotides not matched to a gene: 10. Germline loops: CDR1 SGHTA, CDR2 FQGNSA. This CDR3 region has 15 residues. In DNA form, the CDR3 reads TGTGCCAGCAGCTCGATTAGCGGGAGTGCTGCCGAGCAGTACTTC. This gives the protein CASSSISGSAAEQYF.